A selection of T cell receptor beta chains follows, all from one sample in a study of identical twins. TCRdb re-derived calls from the 5' RACE reads in MiXCR, one entry per CDR3 protein. The sample has about 920,000 distinct CDR3 sequences, approximately 13% seen once; the top ten hold about 1.6%. This sample was shared with a second study, whose subject was yellow fever vaccine responses in identical twins.

The source material was PBMCs. The receptors were gathered from a woman younger than 35 in good health. CDR3s include the opening cysteine and the closing phenylalanine or tryptophan. The D gene is left open where the match is weak. Clone sizes are given selectively: once, few, many, or a class where the clone is expanded.

clone_size	v_call	j_call	d_call	cdr3_nt	cdr3_aa
once	TRBV3-1	TRBJ1-1	-	TGTGCCAGCAGCCCAAAAGGGGGTTGGGGAACTGAAGCTTTCTTT	CASSPKGGWGTEAFF
-	TRBV14	TRBJ1-4	-	TGTGCCAGCAGCCTCAAGAGCCCCAGGGGCCCAACTAATGAAAAACTGTTTTTT	CASSLKSPRGPTNEKLFF
few	TRBV12-3/TRBV12-4	TRBJ2-1	-	TGTGCCAGCAGTTTTGGTTGGGGACCCCTGGGCCGTGAGCAGTTCTTC	CASSFGWGPLGREQFF
-	TRBV11-1	TRBJ1-1	-	TGTGCCAGCAGCTTATCAGCTTTGTGGTCTGAAGCTTTCTTT	CASSLSALWSEAFF
few	TRBV10-3	TRBJ2-3	-	TGTGCCATCAGTGAAGGGGGTGCGCAGTATTTT	CAISEGGAQYF
many	TRBV20-1	TRBJ2-3	-	TGCAGTGCTAGGGGCCTGGATACGCAGTATTTT	CSARGLDTQYF
-	TRBV20-1	TRBJ2-1	-	TGCAGTGCTAGTGGGGCGGCGGAGGGGTACAATGAGCAGTTCTTC	CSASGAAEGYNEQFF
few	TRBV6-2/TRBV6-3	TRBJ2-1	TRBD2	TGTGCCAGCAGTTACTCTGGACTAGCGGGGGGGCCTAATGAGCAGTTCTTC	CASSYSGLAGGPNEQFF
few	TRBV2	TRBJ2-7	TRBD2	TGTGCCAGCAGTAAAACTAGCGGGGGGGCTGTGGACGAGCAGTACTTC	CASSKTSGGAVDEQYF
few	TRBV12-3/TRBV12-4	TRBJ2-3	TRBD1	TGTGCCAGCAGTTGGACAGGGGGCTTGGATACGCAGTATTTT	CASSWTGGLDTQYF
few	TRBV6-1	TRBJ2-3	-	TGTGCCAGCAGTGAAGCTGGTGGCGGGGCTAGCACAGATACGCAGTATTTT	CASSEAGGGASTDTQYF
-	TRBV29-1	TRBJ2-3	-	TGCAGCGTTGTTAGATTCGGGAACCTGACAGATACGCAGTATTTT	CSVVRFGNLTDTQYF
-	TRBV28	TRBJ2-7	TRBD2	TGTGCCAGCAGGCTAGCGGGAGCAACCTACGAGCAGTACTTC	CASRLAGATYEQYF
many	TRBV5-1	TRBJ2-5	-	TGCGCCAGCAGCCATACCCCAAACCAAGAGACCCAGTACTTC	CASSHTPNQETQYF
few	TRBV12-3/TRBV12-4	TRBJ2-3	TRBD2	TGTGCCAGCAGACCAGCGGGAATCACAGATACGCAGTATTTT	CASRPAGITDTQYF
many	TRBV20-1	TRBJ2-7	-	TGCAGTGCTAGAGATCGGCGCATTTTCTACGAGCAGTACTTC	CSARDRRIFYEQYF
-	TRBV4-1	TRBJ2-3	TRBD1	TGCGCCAGCAGCCAGGACAGGGGGGGAGGGAATACGCAGTATTTT	CASSQDRGGGNTQYF
many	TRBV29-1	TRBJ1-1	-	TGCAGCGTTGCAGGCAGACTAAACACTGAAGCTTTCTTT	CSVAGRLNTEAFF
few	TRBV20-1	TRBJ2-7	-	TGCAGTGCTAGAGATCAGGGCGGGGCGGGGAACGAGCAGTACTTC	CSARDQGGAGNEQYF
-	TRBV7-8	TRBJ2-1	-	TGTGCCAGCAGCTTAGGATCCCCCTACAATGAGCAGTTCTTC	CASSLGSPYNEQFF
-	TRBV28	TRBJ2-1	-	TGTGCCAGCAGAGGTCCGCGGGACCCGTACAATGAGCAGTTCTTC	CASRGPRDPYNEQFF
-	TRBV5-1	TRBJ2-3	TRBD1	TGCGCCAGCAGCTTGGTATTACAGGGGGCAACAGATACGCAGTATTTT	CASSLVLQGATDTQYF
-	TRBV19	TRBJ2-1	-	TGTGCCAGTAGTATATCCCCTGGCAGACACAATGAGCAGTTCTTC	CASSISPGRHNEQFF
few	TRBV12-3/TRBV12-4	TRBJ1-5	-	TGTGCCAGCACTCCCTCGGGGGGCTTGATCAATCAGCCCCAGCATTTT	CASTPSGGLINQPQHF
-	TRBV7-9	TRBJ2-1	TRBD2	TGTGCCAGCAGCCATCCGGGACTAGCGGGACTTAATGAGCAGTTCTTC	CASSHPGLAGLNEQFF
many	TRBV29-1	TRBJ2-1	-	TGCAGCGTGGGGGAAACGCAGTTCTTC	CSVGETQFF
-	TRBV19	TRBJ2-3	-	TGTGCCAGTAGTACCTCAGATAACACAGATACGCAGTATTTT	CASSTSDNTDTQYF
few	TRBV5-1	TRBJ2-1	TRBD1	TGCGCCAGCAGACCTGGACAGGGGTATGGAGGGGAGCAGTTCTTC	CASRPGQGYGGEQFF
few	TRBV11-3	TRBJ1-1	-	TGTGCCAGCAGCTTAGTCGGGGTTAAGAACACTGAAGCTTTCTTT	CASSLVGVKNTEAFF
few	TRBV29-1	TRBJ2-2	-	TGCAGCGTTGATCCCCAACGGAACGGGGAGCTGTTTTTT	CSVDPQRNGELFF
few	TRBV11-2	TRBJ1-1	TRBD1	TGTGCCAGCAGCCTAACCGGGACAGGGAACACTGAAGCTTTCTTT	CASSLTGTGNTEAFF
few	TRBV10-3	TRBJ2-5	-	TGTGCCATCAGGGAGGCAGAGACCCAGTACTTC	CAIREAETQYF
-	TRBV6-1	TRBJ1-5	TRBD1	TGTGCCAGCAGTCCACGGACAGGGGATTCCAATCAGCCCCAGCATTTT	CASSPRTGDSNQPQHF
-	TRBV2	TRBJ2-1	-	TGTGCCAGCATACTAGGACAGAAGCAGTTCTTC	CASILGQKQFF
-	TRBV10-3	TRBJ2-7	TRBD2	TGTGCCATCGGATTCGGGGGGGCTAGCGGGAGCGGCGAGCAGTACTTC	CAIGFGGASGSGEQYF
once	TRBV11-1	TRBJ2-3	-	TGTGCCAGCAGCCCCGCGGGATCTAGCACAGGTACGCAGTATTTT	CASSPAGSSTGTQYF
many	TRBV20-1	TRBJ1-5	-	TGCAGTGCAGGAAGGTTCGGGAGTAGCAATCAGCCCCAGCATTTT	CSAGRFGSSNQPQHF
few	TRBV15	TRBJ2-7	-	TGTGCCACCAGCTCCCCCGAGACGGGACGGTTCGAGCAGTACTTC	CATSSPETGRFEQYF
-	TRBV18	TRBJ1-2	-	TGTGCCAGCTCACCACAAAAGCAGACAGATTATACTAACTATGGCTACACCTTC	CASSPQKQTDYTNYGYTF
-	TRBV27	TRBJ2-2	TRBD1	TGTGCCACCGGGGACAGGGTGAACACCGGGGAGCTGTTTTTT	CATGDRVNTGELFF
many	TRBV20-1	TRBJ1-4	-	TGCAGTGCTAGATTGATAAATGAAAAACTGTTTTTT	CSARLINEKLFF
few	TRBV6-2/TRBV6-3	TRBJ1-5	TRBD1	TGTGCCAGCAGGAAAACAGGGGTCAATCAGCCCCAGCATTTT	CASRKTGVNQPQHF